These 26 T cell receptor beta chains were sequenced from one sample in a study of cytomegalovirus exposure and HLA in healthy donors. The assay was immunoSEQ multiplex PCR, and TCRdb's table has in-frame clones only and misses some. The sample consists of 70,000 to 90,000 clones, over 80% of them appearing once. Material for sequencing was PBMCs. The receptors stem from a man between 25 and 39 years old in good health and CMV-seronegative.

The chain employs TRBV12-5 and TRBJ1-3; tentatively, D is TRBD1 (6 bases). CDR3 size: 14 residues. The germline V gene encodes CDR1 LGHNT and CDR2 FRNRAP. V was trimmed by 4 bases and J by 2 bases, leaving 9 bases between them. The DNA for the CDR3 is TGTGCTAGTGGTTCCGGACAGCCTGGAAACACCATATATTTT. Translation: CASGSGQPGNTIYF.

The chain carries TRBV7-2 and TRBJ2-1, with 8 nucleotides matching TRBD2. This CDR3 spans 14 amino acids. Germline CDR1 is SGHTA and CDR2 is FQGNSA. V was clipped by 4 bases and J by 6 bases; unmatched bases: 5. The CDR3, as DNA: TGTGCCAGCAGCTATGGACTAGCCAGCAATGAGCAGTTCTTC. It specifies CASSYGLASNEQFF.

DNA of the CDR3: TGTGCCAGCATGGAGCTAGCGGTGCTAACCGGGGAGCTGTTTTTT. Its translation: CASMELAVLTGELFF. The chain combines TRBV2 with TRBJ2-2, with TRBD2 identical over 7 bases. The V and J ends lost 7 bases and 5 bases, in that order; junction bases with no gene match: 10. CDR1 SNHLY and CDR2 FYNNEI come from the germline V gene. The CDR3 is 15 amino acids.

J is TRBJ2-7 and V is TRBV11-1; D gene ambiguous. Trimming removed 4 bases from V and 2 bases from J, with 12 bases in between. The CDR3 is made up of 14 amino acids. Germline-derived CDR1 and CDR2 are SGHAT and FQDESV (reference sequence). The CDR3 loop reads CASSSFARTYEQYF. The CDR3 DNA sequence: TGTGCCAGCAGCTCCTTTGCGAGAACCTACGAGCAGTACTTC. The variable domain in full, completed from reference TRBV11-1 and TRBJ2-7, reads EAEVAQSPRYKITEKSQAVAFWCDPISGHATLYWYRQILGQGPELLVQFQDESVVDDSQLPKDRFSAERLKGVDSTLKIQPAELGDSAMYLCASSSFARTYEQYFGPGTRLTVT.

The J gene is TRBJ2-5, the V gene TRBV4-3; tentative D call: TRBD2 (6 bases). Germline V gives CDR1 LGHNA, CDR2 YSLEER. This CDR3 is built from 14 residues. V lost 4 bases to trimming and J lost 5 bases, with 14 bases between them. This CDR3 reads CASSPRLVHETQYF. The CDR3 DNA reads TGCGCCAGCAGCCCGAGACTAGTTCATGAGACCCAGTACTTC.

The rearrangement joins TRBV29-1 to TRBJ2-7, with 11 positions matching TRBD1. The germline CDR1 and CDR2 sequences are SQVTM and ANQGSEA. This CDR3 comprises 14 residues. The V segment lost 4 bases and the J segment 3 bases; nucleotides outside the gene matches: 5. CDR3 nucleotides: TGCAGCGTTGCGAAGGGGACAGGGGGCTACGAGCAGTACGTC. It encodes CSVAKGTGGYEQYV.

The rearrangement joins TRBV28 to TRBJ1-5; 9 nucleotides align to TRBD1. J lost 5 bases, V lost 6 bases, and 5 bases had no gene match. The V gene's germline CDR1 is MDHEN and CDR2 SYDVKM. CDR3 length: 14 amino acids. This chain's CDR3 is CASRSGQGHQPQHF. CDR3 bases: TGTGCCAGCAGGTCCGGACAGGGGCATCAGCCCCAGCATTTT.

The V gene is TRBV11-3, the J gene TRBJ2-5; 12 bases align to TRBD2. CDR1 is SGHNT and CDR2 is YENEEA in the germline V gene. Trimming took 2 bases from V and 5 from J; bases not matched to a gene: 3. The CDR3 has 15 amino acids. The DNA of the CDR3 is TGTGCCAGCAGCTTAACTAGCGGGGGGTCGGAGACCCAGTACTTC. This codes for CASSLTSGGSETQYF.

The CDR3 loop reads CASSQDPPGQTTDTQYF. The CDR3 DNA is TGCGCCAGCAGCCAAGACCCCCCGGGACAGACCACCGATACGCAGTATTTT. This chain uses TRBV4-3 with TRBJ2-3; 7 bases are a match to TRBD1. This CDR3 comprises 17 residues. Germline values: CDR1 LGHNA, CDR2 YSLEER. V was clipped by 0 bases and J by 6 bases; unmatched bases: 12.

The gene calls are TRBV11-1 and TRBJ2-5; the match to TRBD2 covers 14 bases. The ends lost 5 bases at V and 4 bases at J; junction bases unmatched: 9. Germline V gives CDR1 SGHAT, CDR2 FQDESV (reference sequence). The CDR3 has 17 residues. CDR3 residues: CASSPGTSGRVGETQYF. CDR3 in DNA: TGTGCCAGCAGCCCAGGGACTAGCGGGAGAGTAGGAGAGACCCAGTACTTC.

The chain uses TRBV18 and TRBJ2-1, with 11 bases fitting TRBD2. V shed 10 bases, J shed 4 bases, and the junction held 3 bases outside the gene matches. From germline, CDR1 is KGHSH and CDR2 LQKENI. The CDR3 has 13 amino acids. This CDR3 reads CATVAGGYNEQFF. The DNA of the CDR3 is TGTGCCACCGTAGCGGGAGGGTACAATGAGCAGTTCTTC. Full variable domain (outside the CDR3, taken from reference TRBV18 and TRBJ2-1): NAGVMQNPRHLVRRRGQEARLRCSPMKGHSHVYWYRQLPEEGLKFMVYLQKENIIDESGMPKERFSAEFPKEGPSILRIQQVVRGDSAAYFCATVAGGYNEQFFGPGTRLTVL.

The chain has TRBV2 and TRBJ2-7; 7 bases are a match to TRBD1. The ends lost 6 bases at V and 4 bases at J; junction bases unmatched: 6. CDR1 SNHLY and CDR2 FYNNEI come from the germline V gene. This CDR3 comprises 13 residues. The CDR3 here is CASRTGWSYEQYF. CDR3 nucleotides: TGTGCCAGCAGGACAGGGTGGTCGTACGAGCAGTACTTC.

This chain joins TRBV7-2 and TRBJ1-5; 8 bases fit TRBD1. CDR1 and CDR2 (germline): SGHTA, FQGNSA. The J segment lost 6 bases and the V segment lost 1 base, leaving 11 bases of the junction unmatched. CDR3 length equals 17 residues. DNA for the CDR3: TGTGCCAGCAGCTTAGGATTTGCAGGGGGCGACCGTCAGCCCCAGCATTTT. Encoded protein: CASSLGFAGGDRQPQHF.

The genes are TRBV7-6 and TRBJ2-2; a possible D gene is TRBD1 (5 bases). Germline CDR1 is SGHVS and CDR2 is FNYEAQ. The CDR3 consists of 14 residues. Deletions cut 1 base from V and 6 bases from J, with 9 bases between. CDR3 sequence reads: CASSLVGRAGELFF. CDR3 in DNA: TGTGCCAGCAGCTTAGTCGGCAGGGCCGGGGAGCTGTTTTTT.

J is TRBJ1-5 and V is TRBV18, with TRBD1 matching over 7 bases. The CDR3 runs to 16 residues. Germline-derived CDR1 and CDR2 are KGHSH and LQKENI. With V trimmed by 3 bases and J by 4 bases, 9 bases remained unmatched. The CDR3 is CASSPLSETGNQPQHF. The CDR3 nucleotides read TGTGCCAGCTCACCTCTTTCTGAGACAGGGAATCAGCCCCAGCATTTT. The entire variable domain, with the rest obtained from reference TRBV18 and TRBJ1-5, is as follows: NAGVMQNPRHLVRRRGQEARLRCSPMKGHSHVYWYRQLPEEGLKFMVYLQKENIIDESGMPKERFSAEFPKEGPSILRIQQVVRGDSAAYFCASSPLSETGNQPQHFGDGTRLSIL.

The V and J genes are TRBV28 and TRBJ2-1; 7 nucleotides align to TRBD1. This CDR3 is built from 13 residues. Germline assignment: CDR1 MDHEN and CDR2 SYDVKM. With 10 bases clipped from V and 4 bases from J, the junction kept 7 bases outside the gene matches. In nucleotides, the CDR3 is TGTGCCAACTCGGACAGGTTATACAATGAGCAGTTCTTC. Translation gives CANSDRLYNEQFF.

The chain carries TRBV5-1 and TRBJ1-2; D call uncertain. CDR1 is SGHRS and CDR2 is YFSETQ in the germline V gene. Deletions cut 2 bases from V and 2 bases from J, with 7 bases between. The CDR3 contains 13 residues. DNA for the CDR3: TGCGCCAGCAGCTTCGACATGAACTATGGCTACACCTTC. Amino acid sequence: CASSFDMNYGYTF.

The chain recombines TRBV5-1 with TRBJ2-6; D may be TRBD1 (6 bases). The CDR3 covers 17 residues. V lost 0 bases to trimming and J lost 3 bases, with 13 bases between them. CDR1 is SGHRS and CDR2 is YFSETQ in the germline V gene. The CDR3 protein is CASSLETGNFGANVLTF. CDR3 DNA: TGCGCCAGCAGCTTGGAAACAGGGAATTTTGGGGCCAACGTCCTGACTTTC.

The V call is TRBV30, the J call TRBJ1-5; D possibly corresponds to TRBD1 (5 bases). Germline V gene sequence: CDR1 GTSNPN, CDR2 SVGIG (reference sequence). The CDR3 length is 12 residues. Trimming took 8 bases from V and 4 from J, leaving 12 bases between them. This chain's CDR3 is CAGGTGNQPQHF. For the CDR3, the DNA is TGTGCCGGGGGGACGGGGAATCAGCCCCAGCATTTT.

In nucleotides, the CDR3 is TGTGCCATCAGCCCTTCATCCGAGAGCACAGATACGCAGTATTTT. This sequence encodes CAISPSSESTDTQYF. The chain is built from TRBV10-3 and TRBJ2-3, with D unclear. The germline V and J ends were trimmed by 6 bases and 0 bases, with 13 bases remaining between them. This CDR3 comprises 15 residues. Germline CDR1 and CDR2: ENHRY and SYGVKD.

The rearrangement links TRBV19 to TRBJ1-2, with D perhaps TRBD1 (5 bases). Per germline, CDR1 LNHDA and CDR2 SQIVND (reference sequence). V was pared by 5 bases and J by 8 bases, with 9 bases between. This CDR3 spans 11 amino acids. The CDR3 region has the DNA TGTGCCAGTAGTCGACAGAGGGGCTACACCTTC. Its protein is CASSRQRGYTF.

This chain joins TRBV5-1 and TRBJ2-3; 9 positions match TRBD1. This CDR3 is built from 15 residues. Germline V gives CDR1 SGHRS, CDR2 YFSETQ. J gave up 4 bases and V 7 bases, and 10 bases lay outside the gene matches. The CDR3 reads CASDSGQGGADTQYF. CDR3 bases: TGCGCCAGCGACTCGGGACAGGGAGGCGCAGATACGCAGTATTTT. Full variable domain (outside the CDR3, taken from reference TRBV5-1 and TRBJ2-3): KAGVTQTPRYLIKTRGQQVTLSCSPISGHRSVSWYQQTPGQGLQFLFEYFSETQRNKGNFPGRFSGRQFSNSRSEMNVSTLELGDSALYLCASDSGQGGADTQYFGPGTRLTVL.

V is TRBV9 and J is TRBJ1-3; TRBD1 might be the D (5 bases). This CDR3 contains 15 residues. CDR1 and CDR2 from the germline V gene are SGDLS and YYNGEE. V lost 0 bases and J 7 bases, leaving 14 bases between the germline ends. For the CDR3, the DNA is TGTGCCAGCAGCGTAGGACTCGGGGACTCGAACACCATATATTTT. This encodes CASSVGLGDSNTIYF.

The CDR3 region is CASSYARASKVGEQFF. For the CDR3, the DNA is TGTGCCAGCAGTTACGCCCGGGCTAGCAAAGTCGGTGAGCAGTTCTTC. The V call is TRBV6-5, the J call TRBJ2-1, with D tentatively TRBD2 (5 bases). V lost 2 bases and J 9 bases, leaving 20 bases between the germline ends. This CDR3 has 16 amino acids. Germline CDR1 reads MNHEY; CDR2 reads SVGAGI.

This clone was recorded once. The chain has TRBV5-1 and TRBJ2-7; 10 bases are a match to TRBD1. The germline V gene has CDR1 SGHRS and CDR2 YFSETQ. This CDR3 has 15 amino acids. After removal of 5 bases from V and 1 base from J, the junction contained 6 bases not matched to a gene. The CDR3 sequence is CASSPGTGVSYEQYF. The DNA for the CDR3 is TGCGCCAGCAGTCCCGGGACAGGGGTATCCTACGAGCAGTACTTC.

The V call is TRBV7-9, the J call TRBJ2-3; 8 positions agree with TRBD2. The J segment lost 3 bases and the V segment lost 4 bases, leaving 9 bases of the junction unmatched. The CDR3 runs to 16 residues. Germline V gene lookup returns CDR1 SEHNR and CDR2 FQNEAQ (reference sequence). The CDR3: CASSSGGRGGTDTQYF. The DNA of the CDR3 is TGTGCCAGCAGCTCGGGAGGGAGGGGTGGGACAGATACGCAGTATTTT.